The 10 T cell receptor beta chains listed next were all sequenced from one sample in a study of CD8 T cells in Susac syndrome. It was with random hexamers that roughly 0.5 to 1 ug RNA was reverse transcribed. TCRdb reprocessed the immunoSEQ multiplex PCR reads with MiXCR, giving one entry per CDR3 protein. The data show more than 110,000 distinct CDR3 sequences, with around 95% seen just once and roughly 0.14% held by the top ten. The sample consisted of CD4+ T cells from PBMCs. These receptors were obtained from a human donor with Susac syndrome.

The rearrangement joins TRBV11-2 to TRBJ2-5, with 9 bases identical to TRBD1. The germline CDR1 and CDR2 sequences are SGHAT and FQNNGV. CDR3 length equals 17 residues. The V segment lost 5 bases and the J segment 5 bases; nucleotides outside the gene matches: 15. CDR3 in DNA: TGTGCCAGCAGCCAGGGAGCATACAGGGGGCTGTTGGAGACCCAGTACTTC. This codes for CASSQGAYRGLLETQYF.

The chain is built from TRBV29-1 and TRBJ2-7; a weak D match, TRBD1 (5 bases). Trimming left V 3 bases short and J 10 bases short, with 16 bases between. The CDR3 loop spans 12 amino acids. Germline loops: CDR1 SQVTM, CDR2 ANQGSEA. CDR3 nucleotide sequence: TGCAGCGTTGAGGCCCAAACAGGCCATCAGTACTTC. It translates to CSVEAQTGHQYF.

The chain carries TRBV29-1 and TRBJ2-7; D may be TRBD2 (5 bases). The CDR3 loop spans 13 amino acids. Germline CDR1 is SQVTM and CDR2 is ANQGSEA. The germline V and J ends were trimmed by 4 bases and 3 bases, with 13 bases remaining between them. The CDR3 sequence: CSVVVGSGYEQYF. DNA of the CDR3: TGCAGCGTTGTGGTGGGGAGCGGCTACGAGCAGTACTTC.

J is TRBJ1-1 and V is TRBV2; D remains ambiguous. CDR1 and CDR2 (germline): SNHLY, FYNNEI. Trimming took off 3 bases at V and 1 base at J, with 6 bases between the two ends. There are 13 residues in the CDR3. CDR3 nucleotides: TGTGCCAGCAGTGAGCGCGGGAACACTGAAGCTTTCTTT. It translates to CASSERGNTEAFF.

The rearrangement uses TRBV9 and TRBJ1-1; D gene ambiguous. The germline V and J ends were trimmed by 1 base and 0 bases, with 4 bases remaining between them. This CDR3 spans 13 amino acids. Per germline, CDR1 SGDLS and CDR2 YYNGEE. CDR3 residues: CASSVQVNTEAFF. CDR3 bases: TGTGCCAGCAGCGTACAAGTGAACACTGAAGCTTTCTTT.

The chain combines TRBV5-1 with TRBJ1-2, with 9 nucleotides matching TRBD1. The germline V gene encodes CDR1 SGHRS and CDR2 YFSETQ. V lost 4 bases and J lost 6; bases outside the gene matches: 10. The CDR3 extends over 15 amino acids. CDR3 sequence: CASSLNTGQGNGYTF. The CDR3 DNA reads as TGCGCCAGCAGCCTGAATACGGGACAGGGCAATGGCTACACCTTC.

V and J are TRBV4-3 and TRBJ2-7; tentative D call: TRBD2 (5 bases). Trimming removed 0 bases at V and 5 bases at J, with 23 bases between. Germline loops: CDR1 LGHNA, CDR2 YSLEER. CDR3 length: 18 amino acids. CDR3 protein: CASSQDRGSFSLVNEQYF. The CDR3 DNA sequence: TGCGCCAGCAGCCAAGATCGGGGATCGTTCTCTCTCGTGAACGAGCAGTACTTC.

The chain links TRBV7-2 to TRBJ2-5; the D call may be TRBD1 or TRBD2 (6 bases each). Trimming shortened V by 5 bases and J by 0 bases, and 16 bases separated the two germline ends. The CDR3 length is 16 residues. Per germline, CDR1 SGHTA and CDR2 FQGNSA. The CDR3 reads CASSRRGARNQETQYF. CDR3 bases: TGTGCCAGCAGCCGGAGGGGGGCCCGGAACCAAGAGACCCAGTACTTC.

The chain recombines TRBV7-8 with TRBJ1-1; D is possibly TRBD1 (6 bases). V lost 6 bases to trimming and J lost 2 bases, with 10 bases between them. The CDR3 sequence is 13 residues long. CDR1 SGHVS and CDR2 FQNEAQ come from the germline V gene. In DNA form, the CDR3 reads TGTGCCAGCAGGCTACAGGGAAACACTGAAGCTTTCTTT. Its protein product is CASRLQGNTEAFF.

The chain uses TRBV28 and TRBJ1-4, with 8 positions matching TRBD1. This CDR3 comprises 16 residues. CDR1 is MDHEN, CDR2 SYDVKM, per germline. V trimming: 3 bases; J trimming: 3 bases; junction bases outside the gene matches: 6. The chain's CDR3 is CASSFQGAAANEKLFF. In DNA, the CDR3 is TGTGCCAGCAGTTTTCAGGGGGCAGCGGCTAATGAAAAACTGTTTTTT.